This TCR beta chain is drawn from a study of blood T cell repertoires in COVID-19. Study-wide background: Sites in the United States, Italy and Spain provided acute and convalescent COVID-19 samples. Nucleic acid was either cDNA or gDNA, and it came from T cells, B-cell-depleted T cells, or PBMCs.

CDR1 and CDR2 from the germline V gene are KGHSH and LQKENI. V gave up 3 bases and J gave up 10 bases; unmatched junction bases: 7. The CDR3 extends over 13 amino acids. As handled by the study authors: Counts of nucleated cells, estimated from reference gene primer amplification, were obtained. The table came from immunoSEQ multiplex PCR; TCRdb's copy has only in-frame clones and leaves some out. V and J calls plus clone size are reproduced from that table; the DNA served to infer D and trimming. The table includes fewer than 85,000 clones, approximately 89% detected once. Sequenced material: peripheral blood. This chain uses TRBV18 with TRBJ2-3, with 7 bases identical to TRBD2. This TCR was recovered from a man in his fifties with active COVID-19. CDR3 protein: CASSPNGEGAQYF. CDR3 sequence (DNA): TGTGCCAGCTCACCTAACGGGGAGGGAGCGCAGTATTTT.